This TCR beta chain was obtained from a study of technical replicates of blood from a handful of donors. Clones were read by immunoSEQ multiplex PCR, and TCRdb kept only the in-frame ones, dropping some. Of approximately 76,000 clones listed, just over 85% are singletons. This clone has just one count. Sample: PBMCs. This TCR was recovered from a human donor in good health. Some clones in this sample may be carry-over from other donors' samples.

In DNA form, the CDR3 reads TGTGCCAGCAGCTCAACTAGCGGGGAGGACGAGCAGTACTTC. Protein: CASSSTSGEDEQYF. The chain couples TRBV5-4 to TRBJ2-7; 10 nucleotides align to TRBD2. Germline V gene sequence: CDR1 SGHNT, CDR2 YYREEE (reference sequence). The CDR3 loop spans 14 amino acids. The junction had 5 bases not matched to a gene; V was cut back by 3 bases and J by 5 bases.